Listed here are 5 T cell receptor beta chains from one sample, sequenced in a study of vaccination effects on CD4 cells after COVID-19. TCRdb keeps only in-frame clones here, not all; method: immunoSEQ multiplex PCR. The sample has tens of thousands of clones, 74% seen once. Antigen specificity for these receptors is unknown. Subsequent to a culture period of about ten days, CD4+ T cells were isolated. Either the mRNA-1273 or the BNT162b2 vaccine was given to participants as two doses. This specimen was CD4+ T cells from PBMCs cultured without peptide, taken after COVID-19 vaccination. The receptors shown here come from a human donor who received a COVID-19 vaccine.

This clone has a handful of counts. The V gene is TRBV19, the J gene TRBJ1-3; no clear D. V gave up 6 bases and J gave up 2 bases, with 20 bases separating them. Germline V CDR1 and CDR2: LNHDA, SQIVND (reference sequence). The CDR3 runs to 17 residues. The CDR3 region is CASRASESNLAGNTIYF. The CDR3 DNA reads TGTGCCAGTAGGGCGTCCGAATCCAACTTGGCTGGAAACACCATATATTTT. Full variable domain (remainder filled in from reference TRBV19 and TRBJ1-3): DGGITQSPKYLFRKEGQNVTLSCEQNLNHDAMYWYRQDPGQGLRLIYYSQIVNDFQKGDIAEGYSVSREKKESFPLTVTSAQKNPTAFYLCASRASESNLAGNTIYFGEGSWLTVV.

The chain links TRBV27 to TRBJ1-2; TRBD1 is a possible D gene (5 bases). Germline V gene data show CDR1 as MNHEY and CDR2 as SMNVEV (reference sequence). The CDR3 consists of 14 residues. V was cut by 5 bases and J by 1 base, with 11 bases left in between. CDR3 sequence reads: CASSAHRYNYGYTF. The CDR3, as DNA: TGTGCCAGCAGTGCCCACAGGTATAACTATGGCTACACCTTC.

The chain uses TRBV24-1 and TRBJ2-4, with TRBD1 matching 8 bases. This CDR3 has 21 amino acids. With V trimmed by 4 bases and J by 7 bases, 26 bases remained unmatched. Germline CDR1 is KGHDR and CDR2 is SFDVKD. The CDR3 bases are TGTGCCACCAGTGACCAACGACAGGGGAGAACGACAGGGATGGATAAGAACATTCAGTACTTC. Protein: CATSDQRQGRTTGMDKNIQYF.

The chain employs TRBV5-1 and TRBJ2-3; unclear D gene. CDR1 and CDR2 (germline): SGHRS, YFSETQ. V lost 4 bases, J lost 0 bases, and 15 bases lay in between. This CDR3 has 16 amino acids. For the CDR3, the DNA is TGCGCCAGCAGCCCTCGGACCTCCCCTAGCACAGATACGCAGTATTTT. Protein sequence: CASSPRTSPSTDTQYF.

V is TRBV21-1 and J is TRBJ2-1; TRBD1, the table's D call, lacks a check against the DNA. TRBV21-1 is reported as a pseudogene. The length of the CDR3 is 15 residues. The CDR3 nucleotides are TGTGCCAGCGCAACCCAGACAGGGGCCCACAATGAGCAGTTCTTC. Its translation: CASATQTGAHNEQFF.